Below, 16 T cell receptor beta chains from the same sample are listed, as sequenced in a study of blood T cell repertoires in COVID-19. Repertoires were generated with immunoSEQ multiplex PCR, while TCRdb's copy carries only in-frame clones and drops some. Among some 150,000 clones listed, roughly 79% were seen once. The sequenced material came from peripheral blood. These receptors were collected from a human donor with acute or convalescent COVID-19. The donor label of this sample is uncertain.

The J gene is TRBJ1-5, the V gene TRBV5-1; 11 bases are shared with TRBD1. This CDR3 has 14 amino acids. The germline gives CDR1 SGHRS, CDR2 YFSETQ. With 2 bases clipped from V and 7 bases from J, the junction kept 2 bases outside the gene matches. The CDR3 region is CASSLGTGGQPQHF. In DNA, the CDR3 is TGCGCCAGCAGCTTAGGGACAGGGGGGCAGCCCCAGCATTTT.

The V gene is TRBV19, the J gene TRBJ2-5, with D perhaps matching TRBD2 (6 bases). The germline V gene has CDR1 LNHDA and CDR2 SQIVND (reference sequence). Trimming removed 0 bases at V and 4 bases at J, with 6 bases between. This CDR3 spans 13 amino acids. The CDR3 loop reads CASSIEGGETQYF. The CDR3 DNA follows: TGTGCCAGTAGTATAGAGGGGGGAGAGACCCAGTACTTC.

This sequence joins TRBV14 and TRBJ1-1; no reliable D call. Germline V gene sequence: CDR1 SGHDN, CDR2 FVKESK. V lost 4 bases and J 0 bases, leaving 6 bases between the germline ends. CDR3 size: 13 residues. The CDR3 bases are TGTGCCAGCAGCCCCTTTATGAACACTGAAGCTTTCTTT. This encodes CASSPFMNTEAFF.

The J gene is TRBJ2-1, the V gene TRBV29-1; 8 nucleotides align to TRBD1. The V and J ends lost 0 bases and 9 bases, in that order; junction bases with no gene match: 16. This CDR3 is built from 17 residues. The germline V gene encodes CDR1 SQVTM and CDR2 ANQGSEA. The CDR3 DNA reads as TGCAGCGTTGAAGACCCCCGGACAGGGACGGTCCTAAGTGAGCAGTTCTTC. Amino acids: CSVEDPRTGTVLSEQFF.

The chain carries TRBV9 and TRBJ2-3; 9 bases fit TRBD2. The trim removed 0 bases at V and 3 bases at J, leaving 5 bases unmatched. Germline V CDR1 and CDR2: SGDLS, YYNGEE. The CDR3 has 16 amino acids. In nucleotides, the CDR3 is TGTGCCAGCAGCGTAGGGGCTAGCGGGGTAACAGATACGCAGTATTTT. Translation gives CASSVGASGVTDTQYF.

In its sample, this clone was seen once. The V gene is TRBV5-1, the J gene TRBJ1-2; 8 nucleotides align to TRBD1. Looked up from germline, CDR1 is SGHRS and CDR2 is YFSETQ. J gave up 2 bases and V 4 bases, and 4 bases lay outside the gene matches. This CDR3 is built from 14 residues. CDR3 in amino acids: CASSRYRGNYGYTF. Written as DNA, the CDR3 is TGCGCCAGCAGCCGATACAGGGGGAACTATGGCTACACCTTC.

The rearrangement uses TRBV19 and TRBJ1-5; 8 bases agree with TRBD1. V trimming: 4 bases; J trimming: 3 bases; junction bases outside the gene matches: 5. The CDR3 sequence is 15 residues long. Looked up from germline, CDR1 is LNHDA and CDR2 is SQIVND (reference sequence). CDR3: CASSRTGRDNQPQHF. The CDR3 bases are TGTGCCAGTAGTAGGACAGGGAGGGACAATCAGCCCCAGCATTTT.

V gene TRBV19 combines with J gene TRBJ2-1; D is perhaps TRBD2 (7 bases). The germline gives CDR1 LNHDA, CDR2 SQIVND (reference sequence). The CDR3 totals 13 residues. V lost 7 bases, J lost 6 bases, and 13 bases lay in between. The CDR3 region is CASTRGARNEQFF. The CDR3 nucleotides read TGTGCCAGTACCCGGGGGGCCCGCAATGAGCAGTTCTTC. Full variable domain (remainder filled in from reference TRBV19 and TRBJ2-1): DGGITQSPKYLFRKEGQNVTLSCEQNLNHDAMYWYRQDPGQGLRLIYYSQIVNDFQKGDIAEGYSVSREKKESFPLTVTSAQKNPTAFYLCASTRGARNEQFFGPGTRLTVL.

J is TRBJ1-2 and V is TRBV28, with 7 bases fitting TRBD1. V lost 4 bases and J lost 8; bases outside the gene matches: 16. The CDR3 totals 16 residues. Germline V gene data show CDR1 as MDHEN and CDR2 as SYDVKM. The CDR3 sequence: CASSSFRTGSGGGYTF. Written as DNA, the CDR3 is TGTGCCAGCAGTTCTTTCCGGACAGGCTCCGGCGGGGGCTACACCTTC.

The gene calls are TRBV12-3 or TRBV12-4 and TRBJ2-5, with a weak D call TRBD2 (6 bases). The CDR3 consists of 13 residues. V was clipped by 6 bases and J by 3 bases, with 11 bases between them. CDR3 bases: TGTGCCAGCAGGCGGGGACCAGAAGAGACCCAGTACTTC. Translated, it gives CASRRGPEETQYF.

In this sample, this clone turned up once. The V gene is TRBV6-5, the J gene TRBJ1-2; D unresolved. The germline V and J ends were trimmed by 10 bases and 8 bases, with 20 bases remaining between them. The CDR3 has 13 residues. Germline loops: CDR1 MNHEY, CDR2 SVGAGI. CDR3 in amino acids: CATNPSVGVGYTF. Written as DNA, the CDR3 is TGTGCCACCAACCCGTCGGTCGGGGTGGGCTACACCTTC.

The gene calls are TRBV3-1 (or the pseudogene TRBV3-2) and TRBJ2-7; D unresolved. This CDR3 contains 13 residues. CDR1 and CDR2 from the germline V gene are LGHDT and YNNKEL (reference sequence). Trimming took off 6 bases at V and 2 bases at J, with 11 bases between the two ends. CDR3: CASRQSEPYEQYV. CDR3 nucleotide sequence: TGTGCCAGCAGACAGTCTGAGCCCTACGAGCAGTACGTC.

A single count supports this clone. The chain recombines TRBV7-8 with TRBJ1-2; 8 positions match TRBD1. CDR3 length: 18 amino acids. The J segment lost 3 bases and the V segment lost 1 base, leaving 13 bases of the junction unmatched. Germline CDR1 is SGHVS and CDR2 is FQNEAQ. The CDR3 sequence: CASSLVPRQGALDYGYTF. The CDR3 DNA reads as TGTGCCAGCAGCTTAGTCCCCCGGCAGGGGGCTTTGGACTATGGCTACACCTTC.

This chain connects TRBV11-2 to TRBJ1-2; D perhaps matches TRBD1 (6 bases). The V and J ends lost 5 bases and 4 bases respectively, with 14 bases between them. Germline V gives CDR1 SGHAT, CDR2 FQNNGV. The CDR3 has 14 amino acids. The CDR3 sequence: CASSPLGATYGYTF. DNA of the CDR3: TGTGCCAGCAGCCCTTTGGGGGCGACCTATGGCTACACCTTC.

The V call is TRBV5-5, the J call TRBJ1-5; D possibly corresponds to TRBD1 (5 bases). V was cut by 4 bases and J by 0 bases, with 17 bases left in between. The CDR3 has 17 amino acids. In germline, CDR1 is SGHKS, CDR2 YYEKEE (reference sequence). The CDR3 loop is CASSTRQSDYSNQPQHF. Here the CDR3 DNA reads TGTGCCAGCAGCACCCGACAGTCGGATTATAGCAATCAGCCCCAGCATTTT.

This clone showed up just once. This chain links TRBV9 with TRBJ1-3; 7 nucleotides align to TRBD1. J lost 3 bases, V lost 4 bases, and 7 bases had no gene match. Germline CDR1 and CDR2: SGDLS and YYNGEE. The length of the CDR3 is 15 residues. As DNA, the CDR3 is TGTGCCAGCAGCCCTAATAGGGGGCATGGAAACACCATATATTTT. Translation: CASSPNRGHGNTIYF.